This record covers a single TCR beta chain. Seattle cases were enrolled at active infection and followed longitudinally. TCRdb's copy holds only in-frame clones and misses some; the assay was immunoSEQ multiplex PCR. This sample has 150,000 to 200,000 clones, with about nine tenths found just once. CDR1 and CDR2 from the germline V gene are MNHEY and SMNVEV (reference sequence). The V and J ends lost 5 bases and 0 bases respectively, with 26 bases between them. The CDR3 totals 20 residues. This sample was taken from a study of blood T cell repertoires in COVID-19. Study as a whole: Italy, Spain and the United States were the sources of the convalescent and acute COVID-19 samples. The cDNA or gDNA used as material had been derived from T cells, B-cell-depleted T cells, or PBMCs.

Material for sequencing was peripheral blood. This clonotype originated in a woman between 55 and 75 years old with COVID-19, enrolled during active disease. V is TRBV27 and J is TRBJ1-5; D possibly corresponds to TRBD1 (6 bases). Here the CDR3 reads CASSRFWSRRLGASNQPQHF. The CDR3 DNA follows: TGTGCCAGCAGTCGTTTTTGGTCCCGCCGTTTGGGGGCTAGCAATCAGCCCCAGCATTTT.